The present entry profiles one TCR beta chain with its context. The sample belongs to a study of human T cells and chemical hapten exposure. Time point reported: patch test 1, 2 weeks after DPC sensitization. The treatment was: therapeutic diphenylcyclopropenone sensitization with weekly scalp DPC. Each CDR3 protein is one row after TCRdb ran MiXCR on the RACE reads. The sample has roughly 200,000 distinct CDR3 sequences, about a fifth seen once; the top ten hold approximately 6.7%. The ends lost 5 bases at V and 5 bases at J; junction bases unmatched: 7. The CDR3 length is 14 residues. Per the germline V gene, CDR1 is SGDLS and CDR2 is YYNGEE.

The chain recombines TRBV9 with TRBJ2-5; 9 bases are a match to TRBD1. The material was whole blood, obtained in connection with sensitization to the hapten diphenylcyclopropenone (DPC). This receptor was taken from a woman in her forties or fifties with alopecia areata. Some clones in this sample may be carry-over from other donors' samples. CDR3 protein: CASSPGQGRETQYF. The DNA for the CDR3 is TGTGCCAGCAGTCCGGGACAGGGTAGGGAGACCCAGTACTTC. The full variable domain, completed using reference TRBV9 and TRBJ2-5, is DSGVTQTPKHLITATGQRVTLRCSPRSGDLSVYWYQQSLDQGLQFLIQYYNGEERAKGNILERFSAQQFPDLHSELNLSSLELGDSALYFCASSPGQGRETQYFGPGTRLLVL.